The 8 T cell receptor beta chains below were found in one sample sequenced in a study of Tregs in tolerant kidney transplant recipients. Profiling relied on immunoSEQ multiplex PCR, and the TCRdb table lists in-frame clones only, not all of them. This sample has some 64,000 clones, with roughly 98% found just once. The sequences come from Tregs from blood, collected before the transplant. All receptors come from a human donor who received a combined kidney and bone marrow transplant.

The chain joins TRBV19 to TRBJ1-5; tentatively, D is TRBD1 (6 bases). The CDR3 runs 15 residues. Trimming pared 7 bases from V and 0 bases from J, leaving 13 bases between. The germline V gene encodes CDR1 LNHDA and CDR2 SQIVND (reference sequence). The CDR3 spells CASKPGHTSNQPQHF. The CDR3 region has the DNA TGTGCCAGTAAACCGGGACATACTAGCAATCAGCCCCAGCATTTT.

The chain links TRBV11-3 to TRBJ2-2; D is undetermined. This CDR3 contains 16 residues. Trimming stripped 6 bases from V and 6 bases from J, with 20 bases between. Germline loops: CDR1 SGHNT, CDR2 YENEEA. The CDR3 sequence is CASRKTVFRSAGELFF. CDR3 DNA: TGTGCCAGCAGGAAAACAGTGTTCCGTTCCGCCGGGGAGCTGTTTTTT.

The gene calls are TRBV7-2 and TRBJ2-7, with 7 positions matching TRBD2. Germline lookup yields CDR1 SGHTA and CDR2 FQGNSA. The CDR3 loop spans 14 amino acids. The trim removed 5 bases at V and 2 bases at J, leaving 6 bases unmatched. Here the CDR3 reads CASSPQGGPYEQYF. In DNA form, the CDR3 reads TGTGCCAGCAGCCCCCAGGGAGGGCCCTACGAGCAGTACTTC.

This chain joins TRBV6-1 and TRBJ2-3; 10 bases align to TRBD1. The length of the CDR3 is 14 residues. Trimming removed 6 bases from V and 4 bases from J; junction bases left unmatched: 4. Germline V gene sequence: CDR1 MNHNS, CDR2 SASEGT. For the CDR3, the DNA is TGTGCCAGCAGAGCCGGACAGGGGGCAGATACGCAGTATTTT. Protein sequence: CASRAGQGADTQYF.

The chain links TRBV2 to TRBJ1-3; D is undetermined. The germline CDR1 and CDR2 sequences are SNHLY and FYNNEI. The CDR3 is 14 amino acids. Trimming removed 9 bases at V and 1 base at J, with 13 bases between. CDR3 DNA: TGTGCCAGTGCGGGGTCAAGGTCTGGAAACACCATATATTTT. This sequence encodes CASAGSRSGNTIYF.

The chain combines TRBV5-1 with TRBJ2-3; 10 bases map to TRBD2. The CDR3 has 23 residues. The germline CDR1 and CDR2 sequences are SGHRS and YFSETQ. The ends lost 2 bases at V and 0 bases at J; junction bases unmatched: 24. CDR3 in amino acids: CASSFYSMPVRLAGIPSTDTQYF. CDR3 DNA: TGCGCCAGCAGCTTTTATAGCATGCCGGTGAGACTAGCGGGCATTCCTAGCACAGATACGCAGTATTTT.

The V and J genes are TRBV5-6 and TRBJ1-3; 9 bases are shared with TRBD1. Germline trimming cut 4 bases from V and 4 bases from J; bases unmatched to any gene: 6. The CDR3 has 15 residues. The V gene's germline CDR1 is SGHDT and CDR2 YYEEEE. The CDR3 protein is CASSIQGAEGNTIYF. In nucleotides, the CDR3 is TGTGCCAGCAGCATACAGGGGGCGGAAGGAAACACCATATATTTT.

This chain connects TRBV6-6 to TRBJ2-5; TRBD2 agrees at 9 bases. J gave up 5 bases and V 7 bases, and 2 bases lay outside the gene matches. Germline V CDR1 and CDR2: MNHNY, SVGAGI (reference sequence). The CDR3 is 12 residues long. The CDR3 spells CASTLAGETQYF. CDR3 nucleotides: TGTGCCAGCACTCTAGCGGGGGAGACCCAGTACTTC.